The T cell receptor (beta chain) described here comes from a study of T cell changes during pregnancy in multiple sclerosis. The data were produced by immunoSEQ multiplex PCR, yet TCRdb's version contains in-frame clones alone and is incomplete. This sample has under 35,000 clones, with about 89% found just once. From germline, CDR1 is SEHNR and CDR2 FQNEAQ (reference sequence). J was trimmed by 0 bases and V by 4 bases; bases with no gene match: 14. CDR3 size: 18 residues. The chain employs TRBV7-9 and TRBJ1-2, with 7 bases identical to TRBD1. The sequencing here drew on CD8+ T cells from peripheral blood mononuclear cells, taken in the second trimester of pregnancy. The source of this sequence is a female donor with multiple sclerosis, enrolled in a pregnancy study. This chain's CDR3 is CASSSLPGTVGANYGYTF. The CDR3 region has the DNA TGTGCCAGCAGCTCCCTTCCCGGGACAGTCGGAGCTAACTATGGCTACACCTTC.